Listed here are 9 T cell receptor beta chains from one sample, sequenced in a study of blood T cell repertoires in COVID-19. The data were produced by immunoSEQ multiplex PCR, yet TCRdb's version contains in-frame clones alone and is incomplete. The sample has about 220,000 clones, around 85% seen once. The sample comprised peripheral blood. The source is a man aged 35 to 55 with acute or convalescent COVID-19.

V and J are TRBV13 and TRBJ2-1; 12 nucleotides align to TRBD2. The length of the CDR3 is 15 residues. Germline V gene lookup returns CDR1 PRHDT and CDR2 FYEKMQ (reference sequence). J gave up 4 bases and V 6 bases, and 4 bases lay outside the gene matches. For the CDR3, the DNA is TGTGCCAGCAGTTCTGGACTAGCGGGGTACAATGAGCAGTTCTTC. This encodes CASSSGLAGYNEQFF.

V usage is TRBV4-1 and J usage is TRBJ1-2; perhaps TRBD1 as D (6 bases). V shed 2 bases and J shed 0 bases, with 19 bases lying between them. Germline CDR1 MGHRA, CDR2 YSYEKL. The CDR3 has 18 residues. CDR3 coding DNA: TGCGCCAGCAGCCAACCAGGGGAAGGCCCAGGGTCTAACTATGGCTACACCTTC. It is translated as CASSQPGEGPGSNYGYTF.

This sequence joins TRBV28 and TRBJ2-7; weak D call: TRBD1 (6 bases). The V end was cut by 6 bases, the J end by 4 bases, with 7 bases between. Germline CDR1 and CDR2: MDHEN and SYDVKM. This CDR3 comprises 11 residues. CDR3 protein: CASRGQYEQYF. The CDR3 coding sequence is TGTGCCAGCAGAGGACAGTACGAGCAGTACTTC.

This chain connects TRBV28 to TRBJ2-4; 9 bases align to TRBD2. After removal of 2 bases from V and 0 bases from J, the junction contained 5 bases not matched to a gene. The CDR3 extends over 17 amino acids. Germline V gene data show CDR1 as MDHEN and CDR2 as SYDVKM. The CDR3 DNA reads TGTGCCAGCAGTTTACGGGCGGGGGGGATAGCCAAAAACATTCAGTACTTC. The encoded protein is CASSLRAGGIAKNIQYF.

The chain recombines TRBV7-9 with TRBJ2-7; maybe TRBD1 (5 bases). CDR1 SEHNR and CDR2 FQNEAQ come from the germline V gene (reference sequence). The CDR3 is 13 amino acids. The ends were cut back, 5 bases at V and 9 bases at J, with 17 bases in the middle. CDR3 in DNA: TGTGCCAGCAGCCAATCCCGCCAGGGCTCGCAGTACTTC. The encoded protein is CASSQSRQGSQYF. The full variable domain, with the rest looked up from reference TRBV7-9 and TRBJ2-7, is DTGVSQNPRHKITKRGQNVTFRCDPISEHNRLYWYRQTLGQGPEFLTYFQNEAQLEKSRLLSDRFSAERPKGSFSTLEIQRTEQGDSAMYLCASSQSRQGSQYFGPGTRLTVT.

J is TRBJ2-1 and V is TRBV5-6; D might be TRBD2 (5 bases). Trimming took 0 bases from V and 0 from J, leaving 7 bases between them. CDR3 length equals 15 residues. CDR1 is SGHDT, CDR2 YYEEEE, per germline. DNA for the CDR3: TGTGCCAGCAGCTTGGTTGGGAGCTCCTACAATGAGCAGTTCTTC. Amino acid sequence: CASSLVGSSYNEQFF.

For the CDR3, the DNA is TGTGCCAGCAGCTTAGCTCGGGCAGGGGCCACGCGTTTCTATGGCTACACCTTC. Protein sequence: CASSLARAGATRFYGYTF. The gene calls are TRBV7-8 and TRBJ1-2; weak D call: TRBD1 (6 bases). The CDR3 is 18 amino acids. The V gene's germline CDR1 is SGHVS and CDR2 FQNEAQ. Trimming cost V 0 bases and J 4 bases, with 21 bases left between them. Full variable domain (rest looked up from reference TRBV7-8 and TRBJ1-2): GAGVSQSPRYKVAKRGQDVALRCDPISGHVSLFWYQQALGQGPEFLTYFQNEAQLDKSGLPSDRFFAERPEGSVSTLKIQRTQQEDSAVYLCASSLARAGATRFYGYTFGSGTRLTVV.

In this sample, this clone turned up once. The rearrangement links TRBV18 to TRBJ2-7, with D possibly TRBD2 on 6 matching bases. The CDR3 is 14 amino acids. V was cut by 1 base and J by 5 bases, with 12 bases left in between. In germline, CDR1 is KGHSH, CDR2 LQKENI. CDR3 DNA sequence: TGTGCCAGCTCACCACGTGGAGGGTTGGACGAGCAGTACTTC. It translates to CASSPRGGLDEQYF.

V is TRBV10-3 and J is TRBJ1-1; the match to TRBD1 covers 8 bases. The CDR3 is made up of 12 amino acids. CDR1 ENHRY and CDR2 SYGVKD come from the germline V gene. The V segment lost 6 bases and the J segment 3 bases; nucleotides outside the gene matches: 0. The chain's CDR3 is CAIRTGDTEAFF. Here the CDR3 DNA reads TGTGCCATCAGGACAGGGGACACTGAAGCTTTCTTT.